The 10 T cell receptor beta chains given below trace back to one sample, sequenced in a study of blood T cell repertoires in COVID-19. Data came from immunoSEQ multiplex PCR; TCRdb stores just in-frame clones and leaves some out. This sample carries approximately 310,000 clones, 80% to 90% of them seen once, and the ten largest clones take roughly 7.1%. The sample comprised peripheral blood. The receptors come from a woman aged 45-65 years who had recovered from COVID-19.

The chain couples TRBV29-1 to TRBJ1-2, with 9 bases aligning to TRBD1. Germline V gene data show CDR1 as SQVTM and CDR2 as ANQGSEA. Trimming cost V 7 bases and J 5 bases; bases outside gene matches: 5. CDR3 length: 12 amino acids. The CDR3 DNA sequence: TGCAGCGCACAGGGGGCGGGATATGGCTACACCTTC. Its protein product is CSAQGAGYGYTF.

This clone occurred once. The CDR3 coding sequence is TGTGCCAGCAGGTATACAGGGTTAGATACGCAGTATTTT. Translating gives CASRYTGLDTQYF. The V call is TRBV2, the J call TRBJ2-3, with D possibly matching TRBD1 (6 bases). Germline-derived CDR1 and CDR2 are SNHLY and FYNNEI. The V end was cut by 6 bases, the J end by 5 bases, with 12 bases between. There are 13 residues in the CDR3.

The V gene is TRBV5-1, the J gene TRBJ2-2, with a weak D call TRBD1 (5 bases). This CDR3 spans 14 amino acids. With 5 bases removed from V and 0 bases from J, the gap between germline ends came to 8 bases. The germline gives CDR1 SGHRS, CDR2 YFSETQ. The CDR3 region is CASSGASNTGELFF. In DNA form, the CDR3 reads TGCGCCAGCAGTGGGGCCTCGAACACCGGGGAGCTGTTTTTT.

V and J are TRBV3-1 (or the pseudogene TRBV3-2) and TRBJ2-7, with a possible D match to TRBD2 (5 bases). Deletions cut 1 base from V and 5 bases from J, with 12 bases between. This CDR3 is built from 14 residues. Germline V lookup: CDR1 LGHDT, CDR2 YNNKEL (reference sequence). CDR3 residues: CASSQGGGSHEQYF. In nucleotides, the CDR3 is TGTGCCAGCAGCCAAGGTGGAGGTAGCCACGAGCAGTACTTC.

V is TRBV4-3 and J is TRBJ1-4, with no clear D. The CDR3 covers 15 residues. The V gene lost 4 bases and the J gene lost 7 bases, with 16 bases spanning the gap. Germline CDR1 LGHNA, CDR2 YSLEER. CDR3 sequence: CASSRENYGGEKLFF. The DNA of the CDR3 is TGCGCCAGCAGCCGCGAGAACTACGGCGGTGAAAAACTGTTTTTT.

This chain uses TRBV23-1 with TRBJ1-3; D gene uncertain. TRBV23-1 is noted as an ORF with a role that remains uncertain. CDR3 length equals 15 residues. Deletions cut 8 bases from V and 0 bases from J, with 14 bases between. This CDR3 reads CASGHLFHSGNTIYF. The CDR3 DNA sequence: TGCGCCAGCGGCCATCTCTTCCACTCTGGAAACACCATATATTTT.

This chain uses TRBV3-1 (or the pseudogene TRBV3-2) with TRBJ2-7; 8 nucleotides agree with TRBD1. The CDR3 has 17 amino acids. Germline assignment: CDR1 LGHDT and CDR2 YNNKEL (reference sequence). V dropped 4 bases and J dropped 4; count of bases not matched to a gene: 15. The CDR3 DNA sequence: TGTGCCAGCAGCCGGGTATTTATGGGACAGGAGATATACGAGCAGTACTTC. Protein product: CASSRVFMGQEIYEQYF.

This clone has only a few counts. V usage is TRBV10-3 and J usage is TRBJ2-7; possible D gene TRBD1, 6 bases. This CDR3 is built from 15 residues. V lost 6 bases and J 0 bases, leaving 15 bases between the germline ends. CDR1 and CDR2 from the germline V gene are ENHRY and SYGVKD. CDR3 DNA: TGTGCCATCAGCGGACCCGACAGGTCCTCCTACGAGCAGTACTTC. This encodes CAISGPDRSSYEQYF.

The gene calls are TRBV6-1 and TRBJ1-2, with 9 bases fitting TRBD1. Germline V gene sequence: CDR1 MNHNS, CDR2 SASEGT. V lost 0 bases, J lost 3 bases, and 5 bases stayed unmatched. This CDR3 spans 16 amino acids. The CDR3 reads CASSEAVGQGHYGYTF. CDR3 bases: TGTGCCAGCAGTGAAGCCGTGGGACAGGGCCACTATGGCTACACCTTC.

This rearrangement joins TRBV7-2 to TRBJ2-1, with D unclear. The CDR3 contains 13 residues. Germline V gene lookup returns CDR1 SGHTA and CDR2 FQGNSA. With 5 bases removed from V and 5 bases from J, the gap between germline ends came to 10 bases. The CDR3 loop reads CASSRQRNNEQFF. Written as DNA, the CDR3 is TGTGCCAGCAGCCGGCAGAGGAACAATGAGCAGTTCTTC.